This T cell receptor beta chain emerged from a study of blood T cell repertoires in COVID-19. Generated by immunoSEQ multiplex PCR, the TCRdb table keeps only in-frame clones and is missing some. The data hold roughly 300,000 clones, with under 90% observed a single time. Per germline, CDR1 GTSNPN and CDR2 SVGIG (reference sequence). V lost 0 bases and J 0 bases, leaving 12 bases between the germline ends. This CDR3 has 15 amino acids. This chain joins TRBV30 and TRBJ2-7; D is perhaps TRBD2 (6 bases). This clonotype was sampled from a woman between 18 and 30 years old who had recovered from COVID-19. The sequenced sample consisted of PBMCs or T cells enriched from blood (not recorded which). DNA of the CDR3: TGTGCCTGGAGTGTTAATAGGGGACTCTCCTACGAGCAGTACTTC. Translation gives CAWSVNRGLSYEQYF. The entire variable domain, with the rest obtained from reference TRBV30 and TRBJ2-7, is as follows: SQTIHQWPATLVQPVGSPLSLECTVEGTSNPNLYWYRQAAGRGLQLLFYSVGIGQISSEVPQNLSASRPQDRQFILSSKKLLLSDSGFYLCAWSVNRGLSYEQYFGPGTRLTVT.